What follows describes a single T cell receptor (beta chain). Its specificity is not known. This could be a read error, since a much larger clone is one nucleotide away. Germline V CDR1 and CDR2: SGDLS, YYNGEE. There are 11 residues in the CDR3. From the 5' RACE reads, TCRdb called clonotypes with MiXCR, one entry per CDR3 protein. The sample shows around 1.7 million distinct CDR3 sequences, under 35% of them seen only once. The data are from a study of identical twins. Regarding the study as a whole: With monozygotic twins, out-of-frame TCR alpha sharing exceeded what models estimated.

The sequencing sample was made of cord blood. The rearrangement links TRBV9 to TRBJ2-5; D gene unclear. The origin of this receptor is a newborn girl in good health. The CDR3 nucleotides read TGTGCCGGCAGCGTAGAAGAGACCCAGTACTTC. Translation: CAGSVEETQYF.